A few counts support the clone carrying this T cell receptor (beta chain). The CDR3 runs 12 residues. V was pared by 8 bases and J by 13 bases, with 15 bases between. The V gene's germline CDR1 is MGHDK and CDR2 SYGVNS. These data originate in a study of blood T cell repertoires in COVID-19. About the study: There were acute and convalescent COVID-19 samples, and they came from the United States, Italy and Spain. Sources were T cells, B-cell-depleted T cells, or PBMCs; the material itself was cDNA or gDNA.

Libraries were prepared by immunoSEQ multiplex PCR; TCRdb keeps only in-frame clonotypes and omits some of them. This sample has around 100,000 clones; around four fifths occur once, and the top ten carry around a third. V and J are TRBV25-1 and TRBJ1-6, with D unresolved. The source of this sequence is a man between 65 and 79 years old with active or convalescent COVID-19. Sequenced material: peripheral blood. The CDR3 loop reads CASGLGREPLHF. CDR3 sequence (DNA): TGTGCCAGCGGGCTCGGCCGTGAGCCCCTCCACTTT.